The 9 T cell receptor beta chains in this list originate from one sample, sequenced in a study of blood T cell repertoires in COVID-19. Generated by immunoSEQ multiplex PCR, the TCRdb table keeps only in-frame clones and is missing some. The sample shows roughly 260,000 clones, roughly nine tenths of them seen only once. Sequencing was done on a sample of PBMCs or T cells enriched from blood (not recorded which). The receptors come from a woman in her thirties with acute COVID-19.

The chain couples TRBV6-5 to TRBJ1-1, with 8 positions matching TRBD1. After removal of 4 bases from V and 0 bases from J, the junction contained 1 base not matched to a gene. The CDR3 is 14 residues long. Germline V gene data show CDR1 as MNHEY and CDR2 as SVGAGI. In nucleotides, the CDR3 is TGTGCCAGCAGTTGGGACAGGATGAACACTGAAGCTTTCTTT. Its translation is CASSWDRMNTEAFF.

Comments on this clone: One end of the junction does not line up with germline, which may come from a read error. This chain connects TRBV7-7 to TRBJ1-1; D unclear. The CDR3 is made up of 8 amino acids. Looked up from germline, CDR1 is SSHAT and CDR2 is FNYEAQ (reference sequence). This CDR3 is CASEGAYF. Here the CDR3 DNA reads TGTGCTAGCGAGGGAGCCTATTTT.

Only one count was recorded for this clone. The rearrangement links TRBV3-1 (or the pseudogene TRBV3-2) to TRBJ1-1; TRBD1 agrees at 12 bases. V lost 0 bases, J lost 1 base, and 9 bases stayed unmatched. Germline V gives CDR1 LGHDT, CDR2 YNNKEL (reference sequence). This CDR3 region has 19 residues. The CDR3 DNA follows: TGTGCCAGCAGCCAAGATCCGTTAGGGACAGGGGGCACGAACACTGAAGCTTTCTTT. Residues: CASSQDPLGTGGTNTEAFF.

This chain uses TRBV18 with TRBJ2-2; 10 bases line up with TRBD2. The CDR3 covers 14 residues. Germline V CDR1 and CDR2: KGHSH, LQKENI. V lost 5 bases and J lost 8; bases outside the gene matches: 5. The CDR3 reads CASSSLAGSGELFF. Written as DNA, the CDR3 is TGTGCCAGCTCATCACTAGCGGGATCTGGGGAGCTGTTTTTT.

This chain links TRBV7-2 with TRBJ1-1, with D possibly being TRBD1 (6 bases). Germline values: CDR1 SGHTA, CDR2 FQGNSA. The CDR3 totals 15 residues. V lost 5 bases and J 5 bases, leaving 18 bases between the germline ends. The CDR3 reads CASSTMGGAKTEAFF. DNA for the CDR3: TGTGCCAGCAGCACTATGGGGGGGGCAAAGACTGAAGCTTTCTTT.

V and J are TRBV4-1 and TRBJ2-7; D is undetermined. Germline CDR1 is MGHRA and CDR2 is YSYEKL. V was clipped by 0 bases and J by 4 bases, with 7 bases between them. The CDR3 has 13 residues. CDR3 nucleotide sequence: TGCGCCAGCAGCCAAGAAACAGCTTACGAGCAGTACTTC. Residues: CASSQETAYEQYF.

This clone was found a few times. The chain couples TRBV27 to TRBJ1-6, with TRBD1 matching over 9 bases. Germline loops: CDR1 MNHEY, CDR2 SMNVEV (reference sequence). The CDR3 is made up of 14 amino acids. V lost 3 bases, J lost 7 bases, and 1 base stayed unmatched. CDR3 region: CASSLGTGNSPLHF. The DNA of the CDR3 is TGTGCCAGCAGTTTGGGGACAGGGAATTCACCCCTCCACTTT.

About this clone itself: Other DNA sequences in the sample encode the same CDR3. This chain's CDR3 is CASSLTGYGYTF. Written as DNA, the CDR3 is TGTGCCAGCAGCCTAACAGGGTATGGCTACACCTTC. The V gene is TRBV7-2, the J gene TRBJ1-2; the D gene is possibly TRBD1 (6 bases). This CDR3 is 12 amino acids long. The V gene lost 5 bases and the J gene lost 5 bases, with 9 bases spanning the gap. Germline lookup yields CDR1 SGHTA and CDR2 FQGNSA. Based on the CDR3 plus reference TRBV7-2 and TRBJ1-2, the full variable domain is GAGVSQSPSNKVTEKGKDVELRCDPISGHTALYWYRQSLGQGLEFLIYFQGNSAPDKSGLPSDRFSAERTGGSVSTLTIQRTQQEDSAVYLCASSLTGYGYTFGSGTRLTVV.

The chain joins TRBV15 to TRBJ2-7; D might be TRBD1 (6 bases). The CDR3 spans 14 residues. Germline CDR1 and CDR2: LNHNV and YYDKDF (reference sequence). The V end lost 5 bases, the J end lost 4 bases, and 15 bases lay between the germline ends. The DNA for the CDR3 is TGTGCCACCAGCGGAAGTTTAACAGGGTACGAGCAGTACTTC. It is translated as CATSGSLTGYEQYF.